Listed below are T cell receptor beta chains from one sample, sequenced in a study of blood T cell repertoires in COVID-19. Here immunoSEQ multiplex PCR was the method, and the copy in TCRdb shows in-frame clones only, minus some. Of approximately 80,000 clones listed, 75% to 90% are singletons. Input material: peripheral blood. These receptors all stem from a human donor in a cohort sampled during active COVID-19. The CDR3 runs from the conserved cysteine through the conserved F or W. The order of the fields is V gene, clone size, CDR3 protein. Clone size appears in some rows only: once, few, many, or a class for an expanded clone.

TRBV9 | . | CASSVSWAGLGSADTQYF
TRBV28 | . | CASRDRAQPQHF
TRBV5-1 | . | CASSLAQGPSRAFF
TRBV30 | . | CAWSAGQGGSPLHF
TRBV18 | . | CASSPPRAGGGYTF
TRBV7-9 | . | CASSASGYNEQFF
TRBV2 | few | CASSYTATEAFF
TRBV3-1/TRBV3-2 | few | CASRETGPETQYF
TRBV6-5 | . | CASSSRRGTTDTQYF
TRBV28 | . | CASSLARGVNEQYF
TRBV6-5 | . | CASTKRGGPDEQFF
TRBV10-3 | once | CAISESLARSYNEQFF
TRBV3-1/TRBV3-2 | . | CASSQPLGGTGNEQFF
TRBV2 | . | CASSDWGQNQPQHF
TRBV11-3 | few | CASSLRQGGGQETQYF
TRBV18 | . | CASSSDRQETQYF
TRBV23-1 | few | CASSHRGGPTGELFF
TRBV7-3 | . | CASSLGPQTGELFF
TRBV7-2 | . | CASSLETGAGNTIYF
TRBV11-2 | . | CASSLGQALNTEAFF
TRBV4-1 | . | CASSQGGWQETQYF
TRBV19 | . | CASSMVGTGGTGELFF
TRBV5-1 | . | CASSLGQGKDEQYF
TRBV15 | . | CATSRDRAGQGNTEAFF
TRBV5-6 | . | CASSSSFGSYEQYF
TRBV7-8 | . | CASSLLAGGLSSHNEQFF
TRBV29-1 | . | CSVEGQGAEQYF
TRBV19 | . | CASRPRQGATSGANVLTF
TRBV6-1 | . | CASSAVSGTGDNYGYTF
TRBV7-9 | few | CASSAGLAETQYF
TRBV2 | . | CASTRGTVNQPQHF
TRBV6-6 | . | CASSYGQSGYGYTF
TRBV4-2 | . | CASSQDRHANGYTF
TRBV11-2 | once | CASSRRTSGGHSSYNEQFF
TRBV24-1 | . | CATSEGDRGLNEQFF
TRBV3-1/TRBV3-2 | . | CASSPPTRLIDEQYF
TRBV5-1 | few | CASSWTGTSDEQYF
TRBV6-6 | . | CASTPGPVYGYTF
TRBV19 | . | CASSTVLDTQYF
TRBV21-1 | . | CASRGQGRSGANVLTF
TRBV29-1 | . | CSATGSGNTIYF
TRBV18 | . | CASSPDRYEQYF
TRBV7-8 | . | CASSRGQGDRGNQPQHF
TRBV12-3/TRBV12-4 | . | CASSMGDSLGYTF
TRBV5-5 | . | CASSRGDTQYF
TRBV30 | few | CAWKGVRVYEQYF